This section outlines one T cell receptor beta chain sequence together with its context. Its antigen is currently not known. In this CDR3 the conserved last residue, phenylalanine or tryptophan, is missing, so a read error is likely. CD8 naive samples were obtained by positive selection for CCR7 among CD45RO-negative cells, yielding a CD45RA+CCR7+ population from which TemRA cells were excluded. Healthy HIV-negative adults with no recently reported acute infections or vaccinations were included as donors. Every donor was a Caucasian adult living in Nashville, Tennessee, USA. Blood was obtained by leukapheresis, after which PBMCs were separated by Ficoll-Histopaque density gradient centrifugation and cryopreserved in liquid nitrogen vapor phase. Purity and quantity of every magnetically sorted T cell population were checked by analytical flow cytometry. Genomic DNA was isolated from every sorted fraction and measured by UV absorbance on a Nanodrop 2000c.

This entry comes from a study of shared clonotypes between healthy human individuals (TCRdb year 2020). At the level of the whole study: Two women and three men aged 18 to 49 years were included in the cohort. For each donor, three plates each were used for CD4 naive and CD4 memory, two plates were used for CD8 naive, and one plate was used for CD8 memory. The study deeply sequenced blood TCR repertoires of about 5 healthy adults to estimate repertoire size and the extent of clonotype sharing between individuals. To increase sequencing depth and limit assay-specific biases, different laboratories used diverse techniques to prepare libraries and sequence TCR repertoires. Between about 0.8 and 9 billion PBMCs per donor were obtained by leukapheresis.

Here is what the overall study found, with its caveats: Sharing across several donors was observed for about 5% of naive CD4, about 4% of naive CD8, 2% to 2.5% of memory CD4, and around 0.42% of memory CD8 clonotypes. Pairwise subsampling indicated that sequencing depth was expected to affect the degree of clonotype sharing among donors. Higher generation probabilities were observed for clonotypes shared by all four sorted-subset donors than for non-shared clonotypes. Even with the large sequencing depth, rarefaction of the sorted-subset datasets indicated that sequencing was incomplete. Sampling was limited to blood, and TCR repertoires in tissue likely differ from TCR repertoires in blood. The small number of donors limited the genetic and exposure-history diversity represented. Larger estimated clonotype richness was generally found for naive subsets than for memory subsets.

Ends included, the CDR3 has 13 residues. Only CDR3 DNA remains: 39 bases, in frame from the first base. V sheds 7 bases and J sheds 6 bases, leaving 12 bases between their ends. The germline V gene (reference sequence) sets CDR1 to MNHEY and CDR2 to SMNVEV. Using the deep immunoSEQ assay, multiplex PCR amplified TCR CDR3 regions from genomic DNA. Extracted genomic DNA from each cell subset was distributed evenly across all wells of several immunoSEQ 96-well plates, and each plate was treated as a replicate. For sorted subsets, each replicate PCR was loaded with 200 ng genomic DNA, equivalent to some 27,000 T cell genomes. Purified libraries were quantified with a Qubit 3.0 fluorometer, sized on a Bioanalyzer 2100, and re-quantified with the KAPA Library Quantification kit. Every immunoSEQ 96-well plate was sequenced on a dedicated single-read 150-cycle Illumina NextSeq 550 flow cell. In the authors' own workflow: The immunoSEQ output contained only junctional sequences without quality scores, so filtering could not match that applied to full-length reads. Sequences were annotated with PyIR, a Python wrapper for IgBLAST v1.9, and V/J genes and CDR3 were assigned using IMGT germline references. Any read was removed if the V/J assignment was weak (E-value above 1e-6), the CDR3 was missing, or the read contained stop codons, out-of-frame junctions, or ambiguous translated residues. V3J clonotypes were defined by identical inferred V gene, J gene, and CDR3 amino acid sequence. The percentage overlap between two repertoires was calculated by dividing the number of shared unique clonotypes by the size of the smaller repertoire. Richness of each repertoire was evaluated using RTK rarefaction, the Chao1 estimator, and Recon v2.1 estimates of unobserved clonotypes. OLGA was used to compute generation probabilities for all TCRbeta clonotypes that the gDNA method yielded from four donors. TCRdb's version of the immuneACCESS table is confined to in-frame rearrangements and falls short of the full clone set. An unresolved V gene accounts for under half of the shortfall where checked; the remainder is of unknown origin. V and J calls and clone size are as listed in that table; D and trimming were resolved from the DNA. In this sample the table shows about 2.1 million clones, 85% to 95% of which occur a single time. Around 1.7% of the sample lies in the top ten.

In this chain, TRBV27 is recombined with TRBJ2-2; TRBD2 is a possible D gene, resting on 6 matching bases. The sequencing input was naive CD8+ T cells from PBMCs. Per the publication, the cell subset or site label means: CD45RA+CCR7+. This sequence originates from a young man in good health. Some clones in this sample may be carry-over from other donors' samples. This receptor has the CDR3 CASKPTSPGELFL. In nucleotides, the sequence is TGTGCCAGCAAACCGACTAGTCCCGGGGAGCTGTTTCTT.